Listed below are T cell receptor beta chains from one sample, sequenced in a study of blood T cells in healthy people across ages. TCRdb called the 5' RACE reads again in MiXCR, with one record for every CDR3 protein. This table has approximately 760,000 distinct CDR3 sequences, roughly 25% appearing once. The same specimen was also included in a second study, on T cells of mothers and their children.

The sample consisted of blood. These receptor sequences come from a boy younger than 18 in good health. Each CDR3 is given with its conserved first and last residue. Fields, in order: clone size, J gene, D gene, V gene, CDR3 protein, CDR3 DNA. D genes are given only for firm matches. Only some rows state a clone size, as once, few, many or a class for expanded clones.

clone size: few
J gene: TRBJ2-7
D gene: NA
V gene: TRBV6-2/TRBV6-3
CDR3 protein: CASRLQGGGEQYF
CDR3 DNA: TGTGCCAGCAGACTCCAAGGGGGAGGCGAGCAGTACTTC

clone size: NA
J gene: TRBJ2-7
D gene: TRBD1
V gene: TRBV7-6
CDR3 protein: CASSLELFRRQGSYEQYF
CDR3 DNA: TGTGCCAGCAGCTTAGAATTGTTTAGACGACAGGGTTCCTACGAGCAGTACTTC

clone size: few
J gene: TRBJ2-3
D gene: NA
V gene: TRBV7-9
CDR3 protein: CASFIGPSTDTQYF
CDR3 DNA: TGTGCCAGCTTTATCGGGCCGAGCACAGATACGCAGTATTTT

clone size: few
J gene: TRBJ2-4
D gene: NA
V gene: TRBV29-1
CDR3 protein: CSVQGPFSIQYF
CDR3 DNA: TGCAGCGTTCAAGGGCCCTTCAGCATTCAGTACTTC

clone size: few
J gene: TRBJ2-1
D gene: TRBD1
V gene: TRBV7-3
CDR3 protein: CASSRAGDSSYNEQFF
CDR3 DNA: TGTGCCAGCAGCCGAGCAGGGGACAGCTCCTACAATGAGCAGTTCTTC

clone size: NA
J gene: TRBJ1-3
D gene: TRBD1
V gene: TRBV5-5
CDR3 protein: CASSYQGARTGNTIYF
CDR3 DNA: TGTGCCAGCAGCTATCAGGGGGCTCGGACTGGAAACACCATATATTTT

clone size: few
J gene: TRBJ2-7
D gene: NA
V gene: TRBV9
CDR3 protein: CASSADRSGNDEQYF
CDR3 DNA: TGTGCCAGCAGCGCCGACAGGAGCGGGAATGACGAGCAGTACTTC

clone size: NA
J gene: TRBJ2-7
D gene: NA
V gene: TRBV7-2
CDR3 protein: CASSSNDYEQYF
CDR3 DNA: TGTGCCAGCAGCTCGAACGATTACGAGCAGTACTTC

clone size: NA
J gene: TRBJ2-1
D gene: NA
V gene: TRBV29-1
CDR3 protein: CSARTTTYNEQFF
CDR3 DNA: TGCAGCGCCAGGACTACGACCTACAATGAGCAGTTCTTC

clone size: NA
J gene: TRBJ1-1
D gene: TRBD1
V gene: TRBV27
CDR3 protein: CASTPWGTGEAFF
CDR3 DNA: TGTGCCAGCACCCCCTGGGGGACAGGTGAAGCTTTCTTT

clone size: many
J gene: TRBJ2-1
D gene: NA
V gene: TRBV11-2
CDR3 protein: CASSLDGTYNEQFF
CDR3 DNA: TGTGCCAGCAGCTTAGACGGGACCTACAATGAGCAGTTCTTC

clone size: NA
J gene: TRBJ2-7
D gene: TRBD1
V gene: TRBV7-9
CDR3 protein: CASSSTTGQVSYEQYF
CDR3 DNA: TGTGCCAGCAGCTCAACCACGGGACAGGTGTCTTACGAGCAGTACTTC

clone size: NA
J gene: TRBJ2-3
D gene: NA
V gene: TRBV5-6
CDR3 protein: CASSLSAGDTQYF
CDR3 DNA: TGTGCCAGCAGCTTGTCCGCGGGAGATACGCAGTATTTT

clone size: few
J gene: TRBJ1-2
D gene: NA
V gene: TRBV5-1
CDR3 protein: CASSQGPGYTF
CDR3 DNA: TGCGCCAGCAGCCAGGGCCCTGGCTACACCTTC

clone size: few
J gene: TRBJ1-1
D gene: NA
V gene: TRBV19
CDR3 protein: CASRETEAFF
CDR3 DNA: TGTGCCAGTAGAGAGACTGAAGCTTTCTTT

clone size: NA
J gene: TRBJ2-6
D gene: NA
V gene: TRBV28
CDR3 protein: CASRASSGANVLTF
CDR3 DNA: TGTGCCAGCAGGGCCTCGTCTGGGGCCAACGTCCTGACTTTC

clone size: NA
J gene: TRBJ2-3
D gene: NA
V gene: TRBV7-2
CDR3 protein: CASSLDGLDTQYF
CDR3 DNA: TGTGCCAGCAGCTTAGACGGGCTCGATACGCAGTATTTT

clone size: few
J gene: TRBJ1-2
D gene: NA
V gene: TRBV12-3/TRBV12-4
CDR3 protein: CASSLATDYGYTF
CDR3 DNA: TGTGCCAGCAGTTTAGCGACAGACTATGGCTACACCTTC

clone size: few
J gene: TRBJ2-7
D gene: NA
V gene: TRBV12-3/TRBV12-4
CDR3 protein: CASSPLTSIAGEQYF
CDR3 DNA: TGTGCCAGCAGTCCCCTAACTAGTATCGCCGGCGAGCAGTACTTC

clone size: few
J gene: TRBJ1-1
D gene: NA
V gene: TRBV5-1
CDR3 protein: CASSPDSRMNTEAFF
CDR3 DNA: TGCGCCAGCAGCCCGGACAGTCGAATGAACACTGAAGCTTTCTTT

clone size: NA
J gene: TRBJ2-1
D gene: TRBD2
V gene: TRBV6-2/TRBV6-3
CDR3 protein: CASSYLAGVWNNEQFF
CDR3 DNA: TGTGCCAGCAGTTACCTAGCGGGGGTTTGGAACAATGAGCAGTTCTTC

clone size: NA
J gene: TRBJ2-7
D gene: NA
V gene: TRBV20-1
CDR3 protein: CSAIDLFSYEQYF
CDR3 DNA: TGCAGTGCTATTGATCTATTCTCCTACGAGCAGTACTTC

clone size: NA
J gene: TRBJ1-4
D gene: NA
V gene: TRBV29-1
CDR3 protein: CSAYLAGGVNEKLFF
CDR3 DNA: TGCAGCGCCTACCTTGCGGGGGGCGTTAATGAAAAACTGTTTTTT

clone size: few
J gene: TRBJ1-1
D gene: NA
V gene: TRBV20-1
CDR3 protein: CSARAGTEAFF
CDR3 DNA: TGCAGTGCTAGAGCTGGAACTGAAGCTTTCTTT

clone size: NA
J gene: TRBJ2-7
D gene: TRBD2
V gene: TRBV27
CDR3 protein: CASSLRLAPSYEQYF
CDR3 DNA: TGTGCCAGCAGTTTAAGACTAGCGCCTTCCTACGAGCAGTACTTC

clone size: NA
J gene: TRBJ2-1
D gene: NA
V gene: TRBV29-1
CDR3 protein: CSVDAVGDGEQFF
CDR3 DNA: TGCAGCGTTGATGCGGTCGGAGATGGGGAGCAGTTCTTC

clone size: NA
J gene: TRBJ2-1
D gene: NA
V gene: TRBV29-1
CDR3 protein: CSVESVFGLASYNEQFF
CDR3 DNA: TGCAGCGTTGAATCTGTATTCGGGCTAGCCTCCTACAATGAGCAGTTCTTC

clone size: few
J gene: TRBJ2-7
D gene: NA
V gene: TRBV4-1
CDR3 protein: CASSQEERHQYEQYF
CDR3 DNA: TGCGCCAGCAGCCAAGAGGAGAGACATCAATACGAGCAGTACTTC

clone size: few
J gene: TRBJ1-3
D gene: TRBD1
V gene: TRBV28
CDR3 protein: CASSNRGRGAGNTIYF
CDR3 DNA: TGTGCCAGCAGCAACAGGGGCAGGGGCGCTGGAAACACCATATATTTT

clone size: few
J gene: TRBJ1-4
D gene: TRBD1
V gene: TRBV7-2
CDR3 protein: CASSQGTGGFNEKLFF
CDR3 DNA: TGTGCCAGCAGCCAAGGGACAGGGGGGTTTAATGAAAAACTGTTTTTT

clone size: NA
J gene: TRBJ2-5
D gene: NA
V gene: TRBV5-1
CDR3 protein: CASSGGFGGMRKETQYF
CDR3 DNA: TGCGCCAGCAGCGGGGGTTTCGGCGGGATGCGAAAAGAGACCCAGTACTTC

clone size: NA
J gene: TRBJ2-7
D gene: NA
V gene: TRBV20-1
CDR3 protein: CSAEGGGGYEQYF
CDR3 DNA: TGCAGTGCTGAGGGGGGAGGAGGCTACGAGCAGTACTTC

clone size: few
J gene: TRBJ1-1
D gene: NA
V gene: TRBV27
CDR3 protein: CASSPVLGTLNTEAFF
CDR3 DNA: TGTGCCAGCAGTCCCGTCTTGGGGACTTTGAACACTGAAGCTTTCTTT

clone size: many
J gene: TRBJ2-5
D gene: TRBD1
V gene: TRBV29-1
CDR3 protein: CSTDRVGQETQYF
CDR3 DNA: TGCAGCACAGACAGGGTGGGACAAGAGACCCAGTACTTC

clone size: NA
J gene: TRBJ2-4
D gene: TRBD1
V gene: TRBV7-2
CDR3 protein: CASSYRGQNIQYF
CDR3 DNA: TGTGCCAGCAGCTACAGGGGGCAAAACATTCAGTACTTC

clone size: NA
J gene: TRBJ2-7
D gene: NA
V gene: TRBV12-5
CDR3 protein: CASGLFGGASYEQYF
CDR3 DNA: TGTGCTAGTGGTTTGTTTGGGGGGGCCTCCTACGAGCAGTACTTC

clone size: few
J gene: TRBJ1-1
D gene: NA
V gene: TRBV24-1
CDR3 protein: CATSEGPVNTEAFF
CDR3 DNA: TGTGCCACCAGTGAAGGCCCAGTGAACACTGAAGCTTTCTTT

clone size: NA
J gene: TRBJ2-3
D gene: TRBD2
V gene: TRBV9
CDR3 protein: CASSVAGGGADTQYF
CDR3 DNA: TGTGCCAGCAGCGTAGCGGGGGGAGGAGCAGATACGCAGTATTTT

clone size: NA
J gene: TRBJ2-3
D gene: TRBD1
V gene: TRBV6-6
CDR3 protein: CASSYSPQQGVEDTQYF
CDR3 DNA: TGTGCCAGCAGTTACAGTCCCCAGCAGGGGGTGGAAGATACGCAGTATTTT

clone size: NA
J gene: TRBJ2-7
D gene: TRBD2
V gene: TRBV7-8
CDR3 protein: CASSLLTSGSYEQYF
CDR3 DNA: TGTGCCAGCAGCCTTCTGACTAGCGGGAGCTACGAGCAGTACTTC

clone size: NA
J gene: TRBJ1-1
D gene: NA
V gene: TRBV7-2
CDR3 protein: CASSEETGSSAEAFF
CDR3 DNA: TGTGCCAGCAGCGAGGAGACAGGATCTTCCGCTGAAGCTTTCTTT

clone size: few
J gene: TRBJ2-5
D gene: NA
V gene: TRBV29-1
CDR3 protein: CSVEVTRQPRVQYF
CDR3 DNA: TGCAGCGTTGAAGTGACGAGACAACCAAGGGTCCAGTACTTC

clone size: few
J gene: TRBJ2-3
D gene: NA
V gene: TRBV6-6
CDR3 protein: CASRPDVSDTQYF
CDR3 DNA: TGTGCCAGCAGACCCGACGTTTCAGATACGCAGTATTTT

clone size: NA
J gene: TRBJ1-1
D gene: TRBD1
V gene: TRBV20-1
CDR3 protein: CSARRGFGLNTEAFF
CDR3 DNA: TGCAGTGCTCGCAGGGGGTTCGGGTTGAACACTGAAGCTTTCTTT

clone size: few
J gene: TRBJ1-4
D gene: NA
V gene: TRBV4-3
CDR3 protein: CASSQERGSNEKLFF
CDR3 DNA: TGCGCCAGCAGCCAAGAAAGGGGCAGTAATGAAAAACTGTTTTTT

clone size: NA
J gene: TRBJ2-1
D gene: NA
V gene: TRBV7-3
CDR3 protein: CASSLIADYYNEQFF
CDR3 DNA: TGTGCCAGCAGCTTAATAGCAGATTACTACAATGAGCAGTTCTTC